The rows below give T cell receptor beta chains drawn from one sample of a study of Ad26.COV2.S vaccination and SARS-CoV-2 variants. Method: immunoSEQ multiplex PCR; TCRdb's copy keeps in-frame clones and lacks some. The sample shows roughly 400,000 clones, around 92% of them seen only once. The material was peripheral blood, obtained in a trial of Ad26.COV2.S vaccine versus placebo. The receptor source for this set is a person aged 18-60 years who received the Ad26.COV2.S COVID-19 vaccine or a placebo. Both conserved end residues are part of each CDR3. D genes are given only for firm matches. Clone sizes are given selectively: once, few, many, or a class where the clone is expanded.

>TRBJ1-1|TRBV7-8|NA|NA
CASSLTRQPSGTEAFF
TGTGCCAGCAGCTTAACCCGACAGCCGAGCGGCACTGAAGCTTTCTTT
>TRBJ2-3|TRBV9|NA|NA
CASSVAGTDTQYF
TGTGCCAGCAGCGTAGCTGGAACAGATACGCAGTATTTT
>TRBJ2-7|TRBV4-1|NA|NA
CASSRDGSSYEQYF
TGCGCCAGCAGCCGGGACGGCAGCTCCTACGAGCAGTACTTC
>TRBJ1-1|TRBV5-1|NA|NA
CASSLAGSGTEAFF
TGCGCCAGCAGCTTGGCGGGGAGTGGCACTGAAGCTTTCTTT
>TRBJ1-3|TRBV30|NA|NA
CAWATGNTIYF
TGTGCCTGGGCTACTGGAAACACCATATATTTT
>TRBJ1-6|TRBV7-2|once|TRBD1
CASSARTGDNSPLHF
TGTGCCAGCAGCGCCCGGACAGGGGATAATTCACCCCTCCACTTT
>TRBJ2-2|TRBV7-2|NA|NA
CASSRDFRANTGELFF
TGTGCCAGCAGTCGGGACTTTCGGGCTAACACCGGGGAGCTGTTTTTT
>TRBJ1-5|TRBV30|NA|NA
CAWSWGSNQPQHF
TGTGCCTGGAGTTGGGGGAGCAATCAGCCCCAGCATTTT
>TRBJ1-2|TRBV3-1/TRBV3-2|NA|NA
CASSQNGYTF
TGTGCCAGCAGCCAAAATGGCTACACCTTC
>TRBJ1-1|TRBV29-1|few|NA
CSANLNTEAFF
TGCAGCGCCAATTTGAACACTGAAGCTTTCTTT
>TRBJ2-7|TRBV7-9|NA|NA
CASSSHGTAAYEQYF
TGTGCCAGCAGCTCTCACGGGACGGCGGCCTACGAGCAGTACTTC
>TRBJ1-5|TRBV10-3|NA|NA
CATRFDLDQPQHF
TGTGCCACACGATTTGACTTGGATCAGCCCCAGCATTTT
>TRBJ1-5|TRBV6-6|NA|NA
CASSYGSYNQPQHF
TGTGCCAGCAGTTACGGCTCTTACAATCAGCCCCAGCATTTT
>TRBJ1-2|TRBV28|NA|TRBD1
CASSSTGGPYGYTF
TGTGCCAGCAGCTCAACAGGGGGCCCCTATGGCTACACCTTC
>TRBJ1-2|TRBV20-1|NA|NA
CSASLQANYTF
TGCAGTGCTAGCCTCCAGGCTAACTACACCTTC
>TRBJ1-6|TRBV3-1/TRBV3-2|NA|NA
CASSQIGSPLHF
TGTGCCAGCAGCCAAATAGGTTCACCCCTCCACTTT
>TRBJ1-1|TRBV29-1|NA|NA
CSVFRGPEAFF
TGCAGCGTTTTCCGGGGACCTGAAGCTTTCTTT
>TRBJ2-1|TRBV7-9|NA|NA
CASSLARGFSANEQFF
TGTGCCAGCAGCTTAGCCAGGGGATTTTCGGCCAATGAGCAGTTCTTC
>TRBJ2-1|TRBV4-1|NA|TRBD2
CASSHHPGLAGVNEQFF
TGCGCCAGCAGCCATCATCCGGGACTAGCGGGGGTCAATGAGCAGTTCTTC
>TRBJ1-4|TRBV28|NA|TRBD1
CASSLFGDRGLPYEKLFF
TGTGCCAGCAGTTTATTTGGGGACAGGGGGCTGCCATACGAAAAACTGTTTTTT
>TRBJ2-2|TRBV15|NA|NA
CATSRDRLTKNTGELFF
TGTGCCACCAGCAGAGATCGATTGACCAAAAACACCGGGGAGCTGTTTTTT
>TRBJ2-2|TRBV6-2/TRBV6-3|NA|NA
CASSYSMEGRTGELFF
TGTGCCAGCAGTTACTCGATGGAAGGGAGGACCGGGGAGCTGTTTTTT
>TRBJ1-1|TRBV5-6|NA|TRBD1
CASSFAGTGVPEAFF
TGTGCCAGCAGCTTCGCCGGGACAGGGGTACCTGAAGCTTTCTTT
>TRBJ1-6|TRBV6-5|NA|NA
CASRAREGYSPLHF
TGTGCCAGCAGGGCCCGGGAGGGATATTCACCCCTCCACTTT
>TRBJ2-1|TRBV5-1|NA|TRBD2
CASTPTGTSGYNEQFF
TGCGCCAGCACCCCGACCGGGACTAGCGGTTACAATGAGCAGTTCTTC
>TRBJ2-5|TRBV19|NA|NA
CASSIRGQRAQETQYF
TGTGCCAGTAGTATCCGCGGTCAGCGGGCCCAAGAGACCCAGTACTTC
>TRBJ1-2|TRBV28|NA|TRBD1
CASSTSRDSFGYTF
TGTGCCAGCAGTACTTCCCGGGACAGTTTTGGCTACACCTTC
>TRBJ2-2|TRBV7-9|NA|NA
CASSPLTINTGELFF
TGTGCCAGCAGCCCCCTGACTATTAACACCGGGGAGCTGTTTTTT
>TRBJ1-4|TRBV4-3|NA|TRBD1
CASSPGQVFNEKLFF
TGCGCCAGCAGCCCCGGACAGGTTTTTAACGAAAAACTGTTTTTT
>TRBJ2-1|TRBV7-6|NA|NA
CASSLSRGSYNEQFF
TGTGCCAGCAGCTTATCAAGAGGCTCCTACAATGAGCAGTTCTTC